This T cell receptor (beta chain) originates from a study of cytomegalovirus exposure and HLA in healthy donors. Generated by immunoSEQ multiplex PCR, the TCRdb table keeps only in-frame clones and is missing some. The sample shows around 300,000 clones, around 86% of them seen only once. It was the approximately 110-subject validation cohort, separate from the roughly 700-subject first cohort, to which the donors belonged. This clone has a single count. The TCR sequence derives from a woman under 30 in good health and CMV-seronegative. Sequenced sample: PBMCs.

Here the CDR3 DNA reads TGTGCCAGCAGTTTATCGTTGGAGGGTGCCTACGAGCAGTACTTC. Translating gives CASSLSLEGAYEQYF. The V and J genes are TRBV27 and TRBJ2-7, with D possibly being TRBD2 (6 bases). Germline V gene data show CDR1 as MNHEY and CDR2 as SMNVEV (reference sequence). V lost 0 bases and J lost 2, with 11 bases in between. The CDR3 runs to 15 residues.